This TCR beta chain is from a study of blood T cell repertoires in COVID-19. The CDR3 length is 13 residues. The germline V gene encodes CDR1 MNHEY and CDR2 SMNVEV (reference sequence). Trimming took 10 bases from V and 0 from J, leaving 9 bases between them. Clones were sequenced by immunoSEQ multiplex PCR, and TCRdb holds only the in-frame ones, with some missing. Of 140,000 or so clones in the sample, 80% to 85% were seen once. V gene TRBV27 combines with J gene TRBJ1-4, with D unresolved. The sequence came from a human donor in a cohort sampled during active COVID-19. Sequenced sample: peripheral blood. The CDR3 DNA follows: TGTGCCATCGACCGGGCAACTAATGAAAAACTGTTTTTT. Residues: CAIDRATNEKLFF.